The sequence of this T cell receptor (beta chain) was determined in a study of blood T cell repertoires in COVID-19. Study as a whole: From T cells, B-cell-depleted T cells, or PBMCs came the material, which was cDNA or gDNA.

CDR3 length: 16 amino acids. CDR1 and CDR2 from the germline V gene are MNHEY and SVGEGT. The ends were cut back, 2 bases at V and 0 bases at J, with 13 bases in the middle. Per the original data handling: Scientists estimated how many nucleated cells there were by amplifying reference gene primers. TCRdb's copy holds only in-frame clones and misses some; the assay was immunoSEQ multiplex PCR. V and J calls and clone size come straight from that table; D and trimming were deduced from the DNA. Among about 65,000 clones listed, 93% were seen once. The sample holds one count of this clone. Input material: peripheral blood. J is TRBJ1-1 and V is TRBV6-2 or TRBV6-3; the D gene is possibly TRBD1 (5 bases). The sequence was obtained from a man between 70 and 80 years old with active COVID-19. CDR3 DNA sequence: TGTGCCAGCAGTTACGCCCGACAGAGCATGAACACTGAAGCTTTCTTT. It yields the protein CASSYARQSMNTEAFF.